Listed below are T cell receptor beta chains from one sample, sequenced in a study of shared clonotypes between healthy human individuals. Some clones are missing from TCRdb's copy, which holds only in-frame ones; the method was immunoSEQ multiplex PCR. This sample has 2.3 million or so clones; approximately 93% occur once, and the top ten carry 0.39%. The sample was naive CD4+ T cells from PBMCs. All receptors derive from a man between 18 and 35 years old in good health. Some clones in this sample may be carry-over from other donors' samples. The CDR3 runs from the conserved cysteine through the conserved F or W. A D gene is named only where the DNA matches it firmly. Where a row states a size, it is once, few, many or the class of an expanded clone; other rows omit it.

CDR3aa: CASSPSGDTQYF
CDR3nt: TGTGCCAGCAGCCCAAGCGGGGATACGCAGTATTTT
abundance: -
v_gene: TRBV9
j_gene: TRBJ2-3
d_gene: -

CDR3aa: CASILDSASGANVLTF
CDR3nt: TGTGCCAGCATCCTAGACAGCGCGTCCGGGGCCAACGTCCTGACTTTC
abundance: -
v_gene: TRBV2
j_gene: TRBJ2-6
d_gene: -

CDR3aa: CASSLATGGTEAFF
CDR3nt: TGTGCCAGCAGCTTGGCAACAGGGGGCACTGAAGCTTTCTTT
abundance: once
v_gene: TRBV5-5
j_gene: TRBJ1-1
d_gene: TRBD1

CDR3aa: CASSMGQGAITGELFF
CDR3nt: TGTGCCAGCTCGATGGGACAGGGGGCGATCACCGGGGAGCTGTTTTTT
abundance: -
v_gene: TRBV18
j_gene: TRBJ2-2
d_gene: TRBD1

CDR3aa: CAWSWGFGTDTQYF
CDR3nt: TGTGCCTGGAGTTGGGGGTTTGGCACAGATACGCAGTATTTT
abundance: -
v_gene: TRBV30
j_gene: TRBJ2-3
d_gene: -

CDR3aa: CASSEYGFSGNTIYF
CDR3nt: TGTGCCAGCAGTGAATACGGCTTCTCTGGAAACACCATATATTTT
abundance: -
v_gene: TRBV25-1
j_gene: TRBJ1-3
d_gene: -

CDR3aa: CASRNLAGGPDTQYF
CDR3nt: TGTGCCAGCAGAAATCTAGCGGGAGGTCCAGATACGCAGTATTTT
abundance: -
v_gene: TRBV6-5
j_gene: TRBJ2-3
d_gene: TRBD2

CDR3aa: CASSAGGLGTEAFF
CDR3nt: TGTGCCAGCAGCGCCGGTGGGTTGGGGACTGAAGCTTTCTTT
abundance: -
v_gene: TRBV9
j_gene: TRBJ1-1
d_gene: -

CDR3aa: CASSFESVSSYEQYF
CDR3nt: TGTGCCAGCAGTTTCGAAAGCGTCAGCTCCTACGAGCAGTACTTC
abundance: -
v_gene: TRBV28
j_gene: TRBJ2-7
d_gene: -

CDR3aa: CASGSGSNTGELFF
CDR3nt: TGTGCCAGCGGTTCAGGGTCAAACACCGGGGAGCTGTTTTTT
abundance: -
v_gene: TRBV7-3
j_gene: TRBJ2-2
d_gene: -

CDR3aa: CASSLMGGLSNQPQHF
CDR3nt: TGTGCCAGCAGCTTAATGGGCGGACTTAGCAATCAGCCCCAGCATTTT
abundance: -
v_gene: TRBV7-2
j_gene: TRBJ1-5
d_gene: -

CDR3aa: CASSFFQGNTGELFF
CDR3nt: TGCGCCAGCAGCTTCTTCCAGGGGAACACCGGGGAGCTGTTTTTT
abundance: -
v_gene: TRBV5-1
j_gene: TRBJ2-2
d_gene: -

CDR3aa: CASSLESRLMNTEAFF
CDR3nt: TGTGCCAGCAGCTTAGAATCAAGGCTTATGAACACTGAAGCTTTCTTT
abundance: -
v_gene: TRBV7-2
j_gene: TRBJ1-1
d_gene: -

CDR3aa: CSGILQVNTGELFF
CDR3nt: TGCAGCGGCATATTACAGGTTAACACCGGGGAGCTGTTTTTT
abundance: -
v_gene: TRBV29-1
j_gene: TRBJ2-2
d_gene: -

CDR3aa: CASSSPGLRQFF
CDR3nt: TGTGCCAGCAGTTCCCCGGGCCTCCGGCAGTTCTTC
abundance: -
v_gene: TRBV28
j_gene: TRBJ2-1
d_gene: -

CDR3aa: CASSLSPGQTQYF
CDR3nt: TGTGCCAGCAGCTTATCCCCTGGGCAGACCCAGTACTTC
abundance: -
v_gene: TRBV11-3
j_gene: TRBJ2-5
d_gene: -

CDR3aa: CASSRGGVVGYYEQFF
CDR3nt: TGTGCCAGCAGCCGGGGCGGGGTTGTTGGTTATTATGAGCAGTTCTTC
abundance: -
v_gene: TRBV28
j_gene: TRBJ2-1
d_gene: -

CDR3aa: CASSPPGLNEQFF
CDR3nt: TGTGCCAGCTCACCACCGGGCCTAAATGAGCAGTTCTTC
abundance: -
v_gene: TRBV18
j_gene: TRBJ2-1
d_gene: -

CDR3aa: CASEQAGDTQYF
CDR3nt: TGTGCCAGCGAGCAGGCCGGAGATACGCAGTATTTT
abundance: once
v_gene: TRBV25-1
j_gene: TRBJ2-3
d_gene: -

CDR3aa: CASSAERGSEETQYF
CDR3nt: TGTGCCAGCAGCGCAGAAAGAGGGAGCGAAGAGACCCAGTACTTC
abundance: -
v_gene: TRBV9
j_gene: TRBJ2-5
d_gene: -

CDR3aa: CASSLWLAGGTGELFF
CDR3nt: TGCGCCAGCAGCTTGTGGTTAGCGGGAGGGACCGGGGAGCTGTTTTTT
abundance: -
v_gene: TRBV5-1
j_gene: TRBJ2-2
d_gene: TRBD2

CDR3aa: CASSERGGNSPLHF
CDR3nt: TGTGCCAGCAGTGAGAGGGGAGGGAATTCACCCCTCCACTTT
abundance: once
v_gene: TRBV2
j_gene: TRBJ1-6
d_gene: -

CDR3aa: CASSSGTGGPFSYEQYF
CDR3nt: TGTGCCAGCAGCTCTGGGACGGGAGGGCCTTTCTCCTACGAGCAGTACTTC
abundance: -
v_gene: TRBV7-9
j_gene: TRBJ2-7
d_gene: TRBD2

CDR3aa: CASSLSPRDSNYGYTF
CDR3nt: TGTGCCAGCAGTTTATCCCCCCGGGACAGCAACTATGGCTACACCTTC
abundance: -
v_gene: TRBV27
j_gene: TRBJ1-2
d_gene: TRBD1

CDR3aa: CATSRDVTGGPHF
CDR3nt: TGTGCCACCAGCAGAGATGTGACAGGCGGCCCTCATTTT
abundance: -
v_gene: TRBV15
j_gene: TRBJ1-3
d_gene: -

CDR3aa: CTSSQTGGLRIRHNEQFF
CDR3nt: TGCACCAGCAGCCAAACGGGGGGGTTACGAATCAGACACAATGAGCAGTTCTTC
abundance: -
v_gene: TRBV1
j_gene: TRBJ2-1
d_gene: -

CDR3aa: CASSYFQGFPNEQFF
CDR3nt: TGTGCCAGCAGTTATTTCCAAGGGTTCCCCAATGAGCAGTTCTTC
abundance: -
v_gene: TRBV6-6
j_gene: TRBJ2-1
d_gene: -